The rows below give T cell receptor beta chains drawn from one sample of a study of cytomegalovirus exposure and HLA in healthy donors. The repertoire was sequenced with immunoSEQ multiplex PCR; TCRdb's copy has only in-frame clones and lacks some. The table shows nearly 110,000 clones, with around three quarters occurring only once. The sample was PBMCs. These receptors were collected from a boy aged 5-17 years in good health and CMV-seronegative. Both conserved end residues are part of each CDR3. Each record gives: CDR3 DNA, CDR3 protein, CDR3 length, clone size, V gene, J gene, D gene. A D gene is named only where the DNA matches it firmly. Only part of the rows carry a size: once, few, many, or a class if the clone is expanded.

TGTGCCAGCAGCTCCACGGGTGCGGAGGAGGCCCAGTACTTC	CASSSTGAEEAQYF	14	-	TRBV13	TRBJ2-5	-
TGTGCCAGCAGCTTCGGACAGGGGAGGAACACTGAAGCTTTCTTT	CASSFGQGRNTEAFF	15	-	TRBV11-2	TRBJ1-1	TRBD1
TGCGCCAGCAGTGACGGCACTGAAGCTTTCTTT	CASSDGTEAFF	11	-	TRBV10-1	TRBJ1-1	-
TGTGCCAGCAGCGTAGGGGGAGGGGGGGCTTGGTACACTGAAGCTTTCTTT	CASSVGGGGAWYTEAFF	17	-	TRBV9	TRBJ1-1	-
TGTGCCAGCAGCTTGGACGGAGTAGGGGTCGAGCAGTACTTC	CASSLDGVGVEQYF	14	once	TRBV5-4	TRBJ2-7	-
TGTGCCAGCAGTGAAGCAGGGAGGAAGATGGAGACCCAGTACTTC	CASSEAGRKMETQYF	15	-	TRBV25-1	TRBJ2-5	-
TGTGCCAGCAGCCGACTACCCGAAAACATTCAGTACTTC	CASSRLPENIQYF	13	-	TRBV9	TRBJ2-4	-
TGTGCCAGCAGGACGACAGTAAACACCGGGGAGCTGTTTTTT	CASRTTVNTGELFF	14	-	TRBV6-5	TRBJ2-2	-
TGTGCCAGCAGAAACAACGGGGATCAGCCCCAGCATTTT	CASRNNGDQPQHF	13	-	TRBV6-5	TRBJ1-5	-
TGTGCCAGCACCCTAAAAACAGGGGGGGTCGGGGAGCTGTTTTTT	CASTLKTGGVGELFF	15	few	TRBV6-5	TRBJ2-2	-
TGCGCCAGCAGCCCCGGGTACAGGGGCTATGGCTACACCTTC	CASSPGYRGYGYTF	14	-	TRBV5-1	TRBJ1-2	TRBD1
TGTGCCAGTAGACAGGTTAGCAATCAGCCCCAGCATTTT	CASRQVSNQPQHF	13	-	TRBV28	TRBJ1-5	-
TGTGCCATCGGGTTTGGGGGGGCGCGTGGGACAGATACGCAGTATTTT	CAIGFGGARGTDTQYF	16	-	TRBV10-3	TRBJ2-3	-
TGTGCTAGTGGTACGGACAGGGCTTATGGCTACACCTTC	CASGTDRAYGYTF	13	-	TRBV12-5	TRBJ1-2	TRBD1
TGTGCCAGCAGAAGCGGAGCCTACAATGAGCAGTTCTTC	CASRSGAYNEQFF	13	-	TRBV2	TRBJ2-1	-
TGTGCCAGCAGTGAAATTATGGGGCTGGGTCAGCCCCAGCATTTT	CASSEIMGLGQPQHF	15	few	TRBV6-1	TRBJ1-5	-
TGTGCCAGCAGCTTGGCATCACTAGCTAGCACAGATACGCAGTATTTT	CASSLASLASTDTQYF	16	-	TRBV5-4	TRBJ2-3	-
TGCAGCGTTCTAGAGGGGACAGGGGAGGTTTCACCCCTCCACTTT	CSVLEGTGEVSPLHF	15	-	TRBV29-1	TRBJ1-6	TRBD1
TGTGCCAGCACACAGGGGTCCTACGAGCAGTACTTC	CASTQGSYEQYF	12	-	TRBV28	TRBJ2-7	TRBD1
TGTGCCAGTTCGGGGGAGGGTGAAAAACTGTTTTTT	CASSGEGEKLFF	12	-	TRBV2	TRBJ1-4	-
TGTGCCTGGAGGGGGCTATGGAACCCCGGGGAGCTGTTTTTT	CAWRGLWNPGELFF	14	few	TRBV30	TRBJ2-2	-
TGTGCCACCCAACGGAGCGGGGGAGCGAACACCGGGGAGCTGTTTTTT	CATQRSGGANTGELFF	16	-	TRBV5-4	TRBJ2-2	TRBD2
TGTGCCAGCAGTTTGGCAACCTCCTACGAGCAGTACTTC	CASSLATSYEQYF	13	-	TRBV28	TRBJ2-7	-
TGTGCCAGCAGCACCGGGGGCTATGGCTACACCTTC	CASSTGGYGYTF	12	-	TRBV13	TRBJ1-2	-
TGTGCCAGCAGCCCGCGGGGGACCACCTACGAGCAGTACTTC	CASSPRGTTYEQYF	14	-	TRBV6-6	TRBJ2-7	TRBD2
TGCGCCAGCAGCCAACTCCTTCTTGAGCCCCAGCATTTT	CASSQLLLEPQHF	13	few	TRBV4-1	TRBJ1-5	-
TGTGCCAGCAGCGTAGGCGCCGGGGGGGTAGGGACAGATACGCAGTATTTT	CASSVGAGGVGTDTQYF	17	once	TRBV9	TRBJ2-3	TRBD2
TGCGCCAGCAGCCAAGCTCCGGGGACAATGAACACTGAAGCTTTCTTT	CASSQAPGTMNTEAFF	16	-	TRBV4-1	TRBJ1-1	-
TGTGCCAGCAGACTAATTGGGACTGAAGCTTTCTTT	CASRLIGTEAFF	12	-	TRBV7-9	TRBJ1-1	-
TGTGCCAGTAGTATACGCAGGGAAGGATATGGCTACACCTTC	CASSIRREGYGYTF	14	-	TRBV19	TRBJ1-2	-
TGTGCCAGTAACAACCCCGAGCGGGGGGCTGGCTATGGCTACACCTTC	CASNNPERGAGYGYTF	16	-	TRBV19	TRBJ1-2	-
TGTGCCAGCAGTTCAAGACTAGCGGGGGAGAAATACTTC	CASSSRLAGEKYF	13	few	TRBV5-4	TRBJ2-7	TRBD2
TGTGCCAGCAGTTCGAGCTCCTACGAGCAGTACTTC	CASSSSSYEQYF	12	-	TRBV27	TRBJ2-7	-